This entry describes one TCR beta chain. The antigen is not known. Healthy individuals who donated bone marrow served as the donors. The sample comes from a study of cytomegalovirus exposure and HLA in healthy donors. Broader study findings: Analysis was carried out at a later point, and it linked a missense DCLRE1C variant to TCR beta V- and J-gene trimming. Owing to their indistinguishability, certain V segments, notably TRBV6-2 and TRBV6-3, were excluded.

60 Vbeta and 13 Jbeta primers were used in PCR. Sequencing was performed with immunoSEQ multiplex PCR; in TCRdb, only in-frame clones are kept and a portion is missing. The sample contains 90,000 to 100,000 clones, approximately 77% of which appear only once. This CDR3 is built from 14 residues. The germline CDR1 and CDR2 sequences are SEHNR and FQNEAQ (reference sequence). With 5 bases clipped from V and 5 bases from J, the junction kept 4 bases outside the gene matches. This chain joins TRBV7-9 and TRBJ1-4; TRBD1 agrees at 8 bases. The sample taken for sequencing was PBMCs. This clonotype was sampled from a female donor in good health and CMV-seronegative. The CDR3 DNA sequence: TGTGCCAGCAGCCAACAGGGGGGAAATGAAAAACTGTTTTTT. Amino acids: CASSQQGGNEKLFF.